The present entry profiles one TCR beta chain with its context. The CDR3 runs 17 residues. With 2 bases removed from V and 3 bases from J, the gap between germline ends came to 17 bases. Germline CDR1 and CDR2: LNHDA and SQIVND (reference sequence). The protocol was immunoSEQ multiplex PCR, while the TCRdb copy is restricted to in-frame clones and leaves out a portion. The sample contains about 100,000 clones, around 89% of which appear only once. The sample belongs to a study of control samples from healthy donors and cancer patients. The chain employs TRBV19 and TRBJ1-5; TRBD1 is a possible D gene (5 bases). Sequenced material: blood. The sequence was obtained from a man aged 25-45 years in good health. The CDR3 DNA follows: TGTGCCAGTAGTATAAGTGTAGGGCAGGGCTACAATCAGCCCCAGCATTTT. It translates to CASSISVGQGYNQPQHF.